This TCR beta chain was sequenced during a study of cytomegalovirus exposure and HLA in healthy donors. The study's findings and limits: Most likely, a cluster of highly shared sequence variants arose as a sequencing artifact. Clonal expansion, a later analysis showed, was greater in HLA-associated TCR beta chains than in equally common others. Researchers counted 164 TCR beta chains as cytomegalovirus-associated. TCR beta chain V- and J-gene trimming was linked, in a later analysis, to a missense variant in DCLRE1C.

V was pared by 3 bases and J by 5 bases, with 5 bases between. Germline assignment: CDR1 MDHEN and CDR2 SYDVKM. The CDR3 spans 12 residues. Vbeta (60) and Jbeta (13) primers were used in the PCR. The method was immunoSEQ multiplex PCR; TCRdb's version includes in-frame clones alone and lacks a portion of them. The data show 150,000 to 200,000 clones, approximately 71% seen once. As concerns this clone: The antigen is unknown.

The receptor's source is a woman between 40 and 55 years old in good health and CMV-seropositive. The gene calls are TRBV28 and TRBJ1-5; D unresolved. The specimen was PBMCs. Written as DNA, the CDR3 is TGTGCCAGCAGTTTTCGTTATCAGCCCCAGCATTTT. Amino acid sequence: CASSFRYQPQHF. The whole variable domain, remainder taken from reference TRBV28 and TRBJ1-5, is DVKVTQSSRYLVKRTGEKVFLECVQDMDHENMFWYRQDPGLGLRLIYFSYDVKMKEKGDIPEGYSVSREKKERFSLILESASTNQTSMYLCASSFRYQPQHFGDGTRLSIL.